A few counts support the clone carrying this TCR beta chain. The sample belongs to a study of blood T cell repertoires in COVID-19. Whole-study context: Both acute and convalescent COVID-19 samples were obtained from the United States, Italy and Spain.

Original methodology: Estimates of nucleated cell counts were drawn from the amplification of reference gene primers. The data were produced by immunoSEQ multiplex PCR, yet TCRdb's version contains in-frame clones alone and is incomplete. Clone size and V and J calls were adopted from that table, with D and trimming inferred from the DNA. The table has 45,000 to 70,000 clones, about four fifths seen once. The source is a woman at least 80 years old with acute or convalescent COVID-19. The sequenced material came from peripheral blood.

CDR3: CASSDRNEQFF. For the CDR3, the DNA is TGTGCCAGCAGTGACCGGAATGAGCAGTTCTTC. V gene TRBV2 combines with J gene TRBJ2-1; D ambiguous. With 3 bases removed from V and 7 bases from J, the gap between germline ends came to 4 bases. The CDR3 length is 11 residues. From germline, CDR1 is SNHLY and CDR2 FYNNEI.